The 30 T cell receptor beta chains listed next were all sequenced from one sample in a study of blood T cell repertoires in COVID-19. Assay used: immunoSEQ multiplex PCR; TCRdb lists only in-frame clones, some missing. The sample gives tens of thousands of clones, around 79% of which show up once; about 25% is in the top ten. Material for sequencing was peripheral blood. All receptors derive from a man between 60 and 75 years old with active or convalescent COVID-19.

The V call is TRBV30, the J call TRBJ1-4; a possible D gene is TRBD1 (6 bases). V was pared by 5 bases and J by 0 bases, with 10 bases between. Germline lookup yields CDR1 GTSNPN and CDR2 SVGIG (reference sequence). This CDR3 region has 14 residues. The CDR3 bases are TGTGCCTGGGAACAGGGTCCAACTAATGAAAAACTGTTTTTT. Protein sequence: CAWEQGPTNEKLFF.

This clone was counted only a few times. The CDR3 coding sequence is TGTGCCAGCAGCGTTCAGGGGGTATCCACTGAAGCTTTCTTT. Translation: CASSVQGVSTEAFF. This chain links TRBV7-3 with TRBJ1-1; 7 bases agree with TRBD1. Germline V gene sequence: CDR1 SGHTA, CDR2 FQGTGA. With V trimmed by 5 bases and J by 4 bases, 7 bases remained unmatched. The CDR3 consists of 14 residues.

The chain joins TRBV6-6 to TRBJ1-2, with no clear D. V shed 2 bases and J shed 5 bases, with 9 bases lying between them. The CDR3 consists of 13 residues. From germline, CDR1 is MNHNY and CDR2 SVGAGI (reference sequence). The DNA of the CDR3 is TGTGCCAGCAGTTACGGCTCCCTGTATGGCTACACCTTC. It yields the protein CASSYGSLYGYTF.

This rearrangement joins TRBV12-3 or TRBV12-4 to TRBJ2-4; D remains ambiguous. V was trimmed by 6 bases and J by 13 bases, leaving 13 bases between them. This CDR3 has 11 residues. This CDR3 is CASSPRGLQYF. Written as DNA, the CDR3 is TGTGCCAGCAGCCCCCGAGGCTTACAGTACTTC.

The rearrangement uses TRBV4-3 and TRBJ1-1; weak D call: TRBD1 (6 bases). V dropped 0 bases and J dropped 1 base, with 12 bases sitting between them. Germline V gene data show CDR1 as LGHNA and CDR2 as YSLEER. The CDR3 covers 16 residues. The CDR3 loop reads CASSQEITGWNTEAFF. The CDR3 bases are TGCGCCAGCAGCCAAGAGATAACAGGGTGGAACACTGAAGCTTTCTTT.

This sequence joins TRBV24-1 and TRBJ1-2, with D possibly matching TRBD1 (5 bases). The CDR3 loop spans 16 amino acids. Trimming shortened V by 1 base and J by 6 bases, and 17 bases separated the two germline ends. The germline CDR1 and CDR2 sequences are KGHDR and SFDVKD. Written as DNA, the CDR3 is TGTGCCACCAGTGATTTAGGGGAGGGGAGCACCGATGGCTACACCTTC. It specifies CATSDLGEGSTDGYTF.

J is TRBJ2-7 and V is TRBV18; D ambiguous. CDR1 KGHSH and CDR2 LQKENI come from the germline V gene. The CDR3 is made up of 14 amino acids. Trimming stripped 1 base from V and 2 bases from J, with 9 bases between. This CDR3 is CASSPQWRAYEQYF. The DNA of the CDR3 is TGTGCCAGCTCACCACAGTGGAGAGCCTACGAGCAGTACTTC.

The genes are TRBV21-1 and TRBJ2-5; the table calls TRBD1, which could not be checked here. TRBV21-1 is labeled a pseudogene. The CDR3 totals 16 residues. The CDR3 reads CASSKRRDRGRETQYF. The DNA for the CDR3 is TGTGCCAGCAGCAAAAGGCGGGACAGGGGGAGAGAGACCCAGTACTTC.

The chain employs TRBV5-5 and TRBJ1-5, with a tentative D call TRBD1 (6 bases). The CDR3 spans 15 residues. The V gene lost 2 bases and the J gene lost 6 bases, with 15 bases spanning the gap. Germline V gene sequence: CDR1 SGHKS, CDR2 YYEKEE (reference sequence). This CDR3 reads CASSFSGDWVQPQHF. The CDR3 coding sequence is TGTGCCAGCAGCTTCTCAGGGGATTGGGTTCAGCCCCAGCATTTT.

This sequence joins TRBV5-1 and TRBJ2-1; 7 bases match TRBD2. Germline V gives CDR1 SGHRS, CDR2 YFSETQ. The CDR3 runs to 14 residues. V shed 4 bases and J 8 bases; nucleotides not matched to a gene: 9. CDR3 in DNA: TGCGCCAGCAGCCCCGGCACTAGCGTCGATGAGCAGTTCTTC. Protein: CASSPGTSVDEQFF.

This clone was observed a few times. CDR3: CAWSVGTIGVGYTF. CDR3 nucleotides: TGTGCCTGGAGTGTGGGAACAATAGGGGTTGGGTACACCTTC. This chain connects TRBV30 to TRBJ1-2; TRBD1 is a possible D gene (5 bases). The length of the CDR3 is 14 residues. Trimming shortened V by 0 bases and J by 11 bases, and 19 bases separated the two germline ends. Per the germline V gene, CDR1 is GTSNPN and CDR2 is SVGIG (reference sequence).

V gene TRBV10-3 combines with J gene TRBJ2-5, with 10 bases fitting TRBD2. Looked up from germline, CDR1 is ENHRY and CDR2 is SYGVKD. Trimming removed 3 bases from V and 7 bases from J; junction bases left unmatched: 11. The CDR3 loop spans 16 amino acids. As DNA, the CDR3 is TGTGCCATCAGTGATTTCAGCGGGGGGGCCGTAGGGACCCAGTACTTC. Protein sequence: CAISDFSGGAVGTQYF.

The rearrangement links TRBV3-1 (or the pseudogene TRBV3-2) to TRBJ2-3, with D maybe TRBD2 (7 bases). Trimming removed 5 bases from V and 8 bases from J, with 17 bases in between. Looked up from germline, CDR1 is LGHDT and CDR2 is YNNKEL (reference sequence). There are 14 residues in the CDR3. This chain's CDR3 is CASSTSRGGGTQYF. CDR3 DNA sequence: TGTGCCAGCAGCACATCAAGGGGGGGCGGTACGCAGTATTTT.

This chain connects TRBV19 to TRBJ1-2; no clear D. The CDR3 extends over 13 amino acids. V was shortened by 6 bases and J by 4 bases, with 12 bases between the two germline ends. CDR1 is LNHDA and CDR2 is SQIVND in the germline V gene (reference sequence). Here the CDR3 DNA reads TGTGCCAGTAGCCCCTCGGGTCTCTATGGCTACACCTTC. It specifies CASSPSGLYGYTF.

The chain recombines TRBV28 with TRBJ2-7; 7 bases are shared with TRBD1. J lost 5 bases, V lost 3 bases, and 13 bases had no gene match. The germline V gene has CDR1 MDHEN and CDR2 SYDVKM. The CDR3 runs to 16 residues. This CDR3 is CASSLGPSDRVDEQYF. The CDR3 DNA reads TGTGCCAGCAGTTTGGGGCCATCTGACAGGGTTGACGAGCAGTACTTC.

The chain carries TRBV7-9 and TRBJ2-7; D is undetermined. Germline CDR1 reads SEHNR; CDR2 reads FQNEAQ (reference sequence). This CDR3 spans 13 amino acids. Trimming pared 7 bases from V and 4 bases from J, leaving 14 bases between. This CDR3 reads CASTSAPGYEQYF. DNA of the CDR3: TGTGCCAGCACCTCGGCACCCGGGTACGAGCAGTACTTC.

The chain links TRBV20-1 to TRBJ2-5; 12 positions agree with TRBD1. V lost 3 bases and J lost 7; bases outside the gene matches: 6. This CDR3 is built from 14 residues. In germline, CDR1 is DFQATT, CDR2 SNEGSKA (reference sequence). The DNA for the CDR3 is TGCAGTGCTAGTTGGGACAGGGGGCGTGGGACCCAGTACTTC. Translation: CSASWDRGRGTQYF.

This chain joins TRBV5-1 and TRBJ2-7, with D tentatively TRBD1 (6 bases). The V gene's germline CDR1 is SGHRS and CDR2 YFSETQ. The V gene lost 4 bases and the J gene lost 6 bases, with 26 bases spanning the gap. The CDR3 totals 17 residues. CDR3 coding DNA: TGCGCCAGCAGCCTTGGCGTGGTCCAGGGGTGGGCTGGCGAGCAGTACTTC. The encoded protein is CASSLGVVQGWAGEQYF.

V and J are TRBV5-5 and TRBJ1-5; D remains unclear. Germline lookup yields CDR1 SGHKS and CDR2 YYEKEE (reference sequence). Trimming shortened V by 0 bases and J by 4 bases, and 11 bases separated the two germline ends. The CDR3 is 15 amino acids. CDR3 DNA sequence: TGTGCCAGCAGCTTGGGACACCGGCAGAATCAGCCCCAGCATTTT. It specifies CASSLGHRQNQPQHF.

The chain carries TRBV10-3 and TRBJ2-1; TRBD2 might be the D (6 bases). The CDR3 has 16 residues. The V end was cut by 6 bases, the J end by 0 bases, with 15 bases between. CDR1 is ENHRY and CDR2 is SYGVKD in the germline V gene. CDR3 in DNA: TGTGCCATCAGAACCGGGACTCCCCTCTCCTACAATGAGCAGTTCTTC. Protein sequence: CAIRTGTPLSYNEQFF.

This clone was detected only once. V and J are TRBV18 and TRBJ2-7, with 8 positions matching TRBD1. The trim removed 5 bases at V and 1 base at J, leaving 10 bases unmatched. The CDR3 runs 16 residues. Germline V gives CDR1 KGHSH, CDR2 LQKENI. In DNA form, the CDR3 reads TGTGCCAGCTCAAGCTTCCGGGACAGGCCGTCCTACGAGCAGTACTTC. Amino acid sequence: CASSSFRDRPSYEQYF.

This sequence joins TRBV28 and TRBJ2-3, with D possibly matching TRBD2 (5 bases). V was trimmed by 7 bases and J by 6 bases, leaving 20 bases between them. Germline V gives CDR1 MDHEN, CDR2 SYDVKM. There are 15 residues in the CDR3. The CDR3 coding sequence is TGTGCCAGCAACAGAGGGTCCCCAGGCGGGGATACGCAGTATTTT. Amino acid sequence: CASNRGSPGGDTQYF.

This clone was seen only once. The chain couples TRBV5-1 to TRBJ1-4, with a possible D match to TRBD1 (5 bases). The V end was cut by 1 base, the J end by 8 bases, with 15 bases between. The germline CDR1 and CDR2 sequences are SGHRS and YFSETQ. The CDR3 is 15 residues long. In nucleotides, the CDR3 is TGCGCCAGCAGCTTGTTTCGGGGGAGGGAGGAAAAACTGTTTTTT. It encodes CASSLFRGREEKLFF.

The genes are TRBV19 and TRBJ1-1, with 8 bases identical to TRBD1. Germline CDR1 LNHDA, CDR2 SQIVND (reference sequence). The ends lost 7 bases at V and 2 bases at J; junction bases unmatched: 6. The CDR3 has 14 amino acids. CDR3 protein: CASTSGGANTEAFF. CDR3 in DNA: TGTGCCAGTACCTCAGGGGGCGCAAACACTGAAGCTTTCTTT.

This clone appeared a few times. The chain couples TRBV28 to TRBJ1-4; 7 nucleotides match TRBD1. With V trimmed by 8 bases and J by 4 bases, 1 base remained unmatched. The germline V gene has CDR1 MDHEN and CDR2 SYDVKM. The length of the CDR3 is 12 residues. This chain's CDR3 is CASRDSNEKLFF. Here the CDR3 DNA reads TGTGCCAGCCGGGACAGTAATGAAAAACTGTTTTTT.

The gene calls are TRBV29-1 and TRBJ1-1; 7 positions agree with TRBD1. V lost 6 bases to trimming and J lost 2 bases; unmatched junction nucleotides: 15. This CDR3 comprises 16 residues. CDR1 is SQVTM, CDR2 ANQGSEA, per germline. CDR3 DNA: TGCAGCGTCTCTAACTCAGGGGGACAGTTTAACACTGAAGCTTTCTTT. Translating gives CSVSNSGGQFNTEAFF.

The chain joins TRBV7-7 to TRBJ2-2, with D hard to call. Trimming took off 6 bases at V and 6 bases at J, with 14 bases between the two ends. Germline CDR1 is SSHAT and CDR2 is FNYEAQ (reference sequence). The CDR3 contains 14 residues. This CDR3 is CASRAGPSAGELFF. In nucleotides, the CDR3 is TGTGCCAGCAGGGCAGGCCCCTCGGCCGGGGAGCTGTTTTTT.

The gene calls are TRBV2 and TRBJ2-5, with D possibly being TRBD1 (5 bases). Trimming took 6 bases from V and 5 from J, leaving 10 bases between them. Germline CDR1 reads SNHLY; CDR2 reads FYNNEI. The CDR3 is 12 residues long. The CDR3: CASSPGRETQYF. The DNA of the CDR3 is TGTGCCAGCAGCCCAGGGCGGGAGACCCAGTACTTC.

This chain joins TRBV16 and TRBJ1-1; weak D call: TRBD1 (6 bases). CDR3 length: 15 residues. Trimming cost V 5 bases and J 0 bases, with 13 bases left between them. Germline loops: CDR1 KGHSY, CDR2 FQNENV. CDR3 coding DNA: TGTGCCAGCAGCAAGGGGGGGGGAGTGAACACTGAAGCTTTCTTT. It codes for CASSKGGGVNTEAFF.

The chain links TRBV19 to TRBJ2-3; the D is unclear. This CDR3 comprises 11 residues. The V end was cut by 4 bases, the J end by 5 bases, with 4 bases between. CDR1 and CDR2 (germline): LNHDA, SQIVND (reference sequence). The CDR3 sequence is CASSSRDTQYF. In DNA form, the CDR3 reads TGTGCCAGTAGTAGTAGAGATACGCAGTATTTT. The full variable domain, its missing parts supplied by reference TRBV19 and TRBJ2-3, is DGGITQSPKYLFRKEGQNVTLSCEQNLNHDAMYWYRQDPGQGLRLIYYSQIVNDFQKGDIAEGYSVSREKKESFPLTVTSAQKNPTAFYLCASSSRDTQYFGPGTRLTVL.